This entry describes one T cell receptor beta chain. Its matching antigen is unknown. Making the TCR beta libraries involved quantitative 5'-RACE with molecular barcodes. MiXCR was run by TCRdb on the 5' RACE reads, yielding one entry per CDR3 protein. The sample includes more than 650,000 distinct CDR3 sequences, about 12% of them seen just once. These data are taken from a study of CD8 T cells in ankylosing spondylitis. Findings and limits, study-wide: The study identified a TCR beta motif of roughly eight highly homologous variants that appeared characteristic of ankylosing spondylitis blood. Disease-linked clones bore a CD8+ phenotype and were relatively rare in peripheral blood. Reactive arthritis synovial fluid and blood were previously reported to contain some motif variants. There was reportedly significant enrichment of clones that were disease-linked in matched ankylosing spondylitis synovial fluid.

Germline V lookup: CDR1 LGHNA, CDR2 YSLEER. This CDR3 region has 13 residues. The ends were cut back, 1 base at V and 4 bases at J, with 7 bases in the middle. The V gene is TRBV4-3, the J gene TRBJ2-5, with no clear D. The origin of this receptor is a male donor with ankylosing spondylitis. Source material: blood, either unsorted or a sorted T cell fraction (not recorded which). CDR3 coding DNA: TGCGCCAGCAGCCAAGGGCCGGGAGAGACCCAGTACTTC. Protein product: CASSQGPGETQYF.